What follows describes a single T cell receptor (beta chain). This record comes from a study of blood T cells in healthy people across ages. Across the whole study: Capture by template switching was about one barcoded beta molecule per two T cells.

No fewer than 6 million PBMCs went into each sample. Germline V gene lookup returns CDR1 DFQATT and CDR2 SNEGSKA (reference sequence). The ends were cut back, 4 bases at V and 9 bases at J, with 13 bases in the middle. The CDR3 is 12 amino acids. A J-beta primer mix and a sample-barcoded 5' primer were used in a second PCR of about 7 to 12 cycles. TCRdb redid the calling of the 5' RACE reads with MiXCR, one entry per CDR3 protein. The table has hundreds of thousands of distinct CDR3 sequences, around half seen once; the top ten hold 15% to 20%. The sequence was collected from an elderly man in good health. The chain couples TRBV20-1 to TRBJ1-5; TRBD1 is a possible D gene (6 bases). The sequenced material came from blood. The CDR3 here is CSANPGTPPQHF. CDR3 nucleotides: TGCAGTGCTAATCCCGGGACACCGCCCCAGCATTTT.